A single sample gave rise to the 14 T cell receptor beta chains below, sequenced in a study of shared clonotypes between healthy human individuals. Sequencing used immunoSEQ multiplex PCR; TCRdb keeps in-frame clones, though not all of them. This sample yields about 2.1 million clones, of which just under 95% are seen a single time; approximately 1.7% belongs to the top ten. CD45RO negativity and positive selection for CCR7 defined naive CD8 cells, a population that excluded terminally differentiated effector memory CD45RA+ cells. Material: naive CD8+ T cells from PBMCs. These TCRs come from a man aged 18 to 30 in good health. Some clones in this sample may be carry-over from other donors' samples.

V is TRBV7-9 and J is TRBJ1-2, with 7 bases that match TRBD1. V was clipped by 4 bases and J by 3 bases; unmatched bases: 5. CDR1 is SEHNR and CDR2 is FQNEAQ in the germline V gene (reference sequence). The CDR3 has 14 residues. The CDR3 reads CASSSGDSYYGYTF. CDR3 coding DNA: TGTGCCAGCAGCTCGGGGGACAGCTACTATGGCTACACCTTC.

This clone was seen a few times. Other DNA sequences of this sample code for an identical CDR3. This sequence joins TRBV12-5 and TRBJ1-1; TRBD1 is a possible D gene (5 bases). V lost 4 bases, J lost 2 bases, and 8 bases lay in between. The CDR3 is 13 amino acids. Germline assignment: CDR1 LGHNT and CDR2 FRNRAP. The CDR3 here is CASGWGTNTEAFF. The CDR3 DNA sequence: TGTGCTAGTGGTTGGGGGACCAACACTGAAGCTTTCTTT.

The genes are TRBV4-2 and TRBJ2-1; 9 bases agree with TRBD2. Unmatched junction bases numbered 9, after V lost 2 bases and J lost 4 bases. Germline V CDR1 and CDR2: LGHNA, YNFKEQ. The CDR3 length is 17 residues. DNA of the CDR3: TGTGCCAGCAGCCAACGCCAGACTAGCGGAGAGTACAATGAGCAGTTCTTC. Amino acids: CASSQRQTSGEYNEQFF.

The chain employs TRBV27 and TRBJ2-7, with TRBD2 identical over 9 bases. V shed 2 bases and J 2 bases; nucleotides not matched to a gene: 4. The CDR3 contains 15 residues. Germline V CDR1 and CDR2: MNHEY, SMNVEV (reference sequence). CDR3 amino acids: CASSLGREGPYEQYF. CDR3 nucleotides: TGTGCCAGCAGTTTAGGGCGGGAGGGGCCCTACGAGCAGTACTTC.

The chain is built from TRBV9 and TRBJ2-3, with TRBD2 matching 7 bases. The CDR3 sequence is 14 residues long. The V segment lost 3 bases and the J segment 2 bases; nucleotides outside the gene matches: 3. Per the germline V gene, CDR1 is SGDLS and CDR2 is YYNGEE. The CDR3 DNA reads TGTGCCAGCAGCGGGGGAGGGGACACAGATACGCAGTATTTT. Amino acid sequence: CASSGGGDTDTQYF.

V usage is TRBV10-3 and J usage is TRBJ2-5; 8 bases line up with TRBD1. Germline assignment: CDR1 ENHRY and CDR2 SYGVKD. V shed 0 bases and J 2 bases; nucleotides not matched to a gene: 2. The CDR3 is 15 residues long. The CDR3 DNA reads as TGTGCCATCAGTGAGTCAGGACAGGGACAAGAGACCCAGTACTTC. This codes for CAISESGQGQETQYF.

This clone was seen once. The rearrangement uses TRBV7-9 and TRBJ1-4, with 7 bases lining up with TRBD1. The CDR3 extends over 19 amino acids. CDR1 SEHNR and CDR2 FQNEAQ come from the germline V gene (reference sequence). Trimming took 5 bases from V and 5 from J; bases not matched to a gene: 20. The CDR3: CASSGVAEFSGTENEKLFF. The CDR3 DNA reads TGTGCCAGCAGCGGAGTAGCCGAGTTCTCAGGGACAGAAAATGAAAAACTGTTTTTT. Drawing the rest from reference TRBV7-9 and TRBJ1-4, the complete variable domain is DTGVSQNPRHKITKRGQNVTFRCDPISEHNRLYWYRQTLGQGPEFLTYFQNEAQLEKSRLLSDRFSAERPKGSFSTLEIQRTEQGDSAMYLCASSGVAEFSGTENEKLFFGSGTQLSVL.

Worth noting for this clone: The same CDR3 is also encoded by other DNA sequences in this sample. The chain has TRBV19 and TRBJ2-7, with D perhaps TRBD2 (5 bases). The CDR3 has 13 residues. Germline V CDR1 and CDR2: LNHDA, SQIVND (reference sequence). With 6 bases removed from V and 4 bases from J, the gap between germline ends came to 13 bases. CDR3 sequence: CASSEGSTYEQYF. CDR3 in DNA: TGTGCCAGTAGCGAGGGCTCGACTTACGAGCAGTACTTC.

The genes are TRBV15 and TRBJ2-3; D is ambiguous. V lost 0 bases and J lost 1, with 11 bases in between. This CDR3 is built from 16 residues. Germline CDR1 reads LNHNV; CDR2 reads YYDKDF (reference sequence). The CDR3 sequence: CATSRDFKSGTDTQYF. The CDR3 DNA is TGTGCCACCAGCAGAGATTTCAAGTCCGGCACAGATACGCAGTATTTT.

DNA for the CDR3: TGCGCCAGCGCCCGGAGCTCCTACAATGAGCAGTTCTTC. This codes for CASARSSYNEQFF. This rearrangement joins TRBV5-1 to TRBJ2-1; no definite D call. Deletions cut 7 bases from V and 0 bases from J, with 8 bases between. The CDR3 is 13 residues long. CDR1 and CDR2 (germline): SGHRS, YFSETQ.

A word on this clone: At one end, the junction sequence differs from germline, possibly due to a read error. Other DNA sequences from this sample encode an identical CDR3 as well. This sequence joins TRBV7-9 and TRBJ2-1, with D tentatively TRBD1 or TRBD2 (6 bases each). Germline CDR1 reads SEHNR; CDR2 reads FQNEAQ (reference sequence). CDR3 size: 14 residues. CDR3 loop: CASSLGGLYNEQFF. The CDR3, as DNA: TGTGCCAGCAGTTTAGGGGGGTTGTACAATGAGCAGTTCTTC.

V and J are TRBV19 and TRBJ1-2, with D unresolved. This CDR3 is 15 amino acids long. Germline CDR1 reads LNHDA; CDR2 reads SQIVND (reference sequence). V was pared by 3 bases and J by 0 bases, with 11 bases between. CDR3 region: CASSISAVTNYGYTF. The CDR3 bases are TGTGCCAGTAGTATCTCGGCAGTTACTAACTATGGCTACACCTTC.

This chain links TRBV27 with TRBJ2-1; D is perhaps TRBD1 (5 bases). The CDR3 length is 15 residues. V was pared by 5 bases and J by 7 bases, with 18 bases between. CDR1 and CDR2 from the germline V gene are MNHEY and SMNVEV (reference sequence). CDR3 protein: CASSTPWGRLNEQFF. DNA of the CDR3: TGTGCCAGCAGTACACCCTGGGGCCGGTTAAATGAGCAGTTCTTC.

This clone was seen a single time. The chain couples TRBV6-5 to TRBJ2-1; TRBD2 matches 7 bases. Unmatched junction bases numbered 3, after V lost 0 bases and J lost 1 base. There are 16 residues in the CDR3. Germline values: CDR1 MNHEY, CDR2 SVGAGI. CDR3: CASSYSSGDSYNEQFF. The CDR3 DNA reads TGTGCCAGCAGTTACTCGAGCGGGGATTCCTACAATGAGCAGTTCTTC.